The clone carrying this T cell receptor beta chain was counted ten times or more. Its antigen is as yet unknown. This entry comes from a study of T cell repertoires in cytomegalovirus infection. On the study more broadly: From public TCR beta signatures came an indication of both CMV infection and matching HLA type. Broader study findings: People with CMV and the relevant HLA were identified by cumulative public TCR beta family frequency. The ex vivo response was dominated by HLA-C-restricted CMV-specific TCR beta clonotypes.

After removal of 4 bases from V and 6 bases from J, the junction contained 5 bases not matched to a gene. Germline CDR1 reads SGHTA; CDR2 reads FQGNSA. The CDR3 totals 14 residues. TCRdb fed the reads into MiXCR, producing one record per CDR3 protein. The sample records some 240,000 distinct CDR3 sequences, 17% being singletons. The TCR was taken from a human donor in good health (CMV status not recorded). Some clones in this sample may be carry-over from other donors' samples. Sequencing input: CD8+ T cells from PBMCs. V is TRBV7-2 and J is TRBJ1-2; 10 bases are a match to TRBD1. The CDR3 is CASSSGTGVHGYTF. CDR3 in DNA: TGTGCCAGCAGCTCCGGGACAGGGGTCCATGGCTACACCTTC.